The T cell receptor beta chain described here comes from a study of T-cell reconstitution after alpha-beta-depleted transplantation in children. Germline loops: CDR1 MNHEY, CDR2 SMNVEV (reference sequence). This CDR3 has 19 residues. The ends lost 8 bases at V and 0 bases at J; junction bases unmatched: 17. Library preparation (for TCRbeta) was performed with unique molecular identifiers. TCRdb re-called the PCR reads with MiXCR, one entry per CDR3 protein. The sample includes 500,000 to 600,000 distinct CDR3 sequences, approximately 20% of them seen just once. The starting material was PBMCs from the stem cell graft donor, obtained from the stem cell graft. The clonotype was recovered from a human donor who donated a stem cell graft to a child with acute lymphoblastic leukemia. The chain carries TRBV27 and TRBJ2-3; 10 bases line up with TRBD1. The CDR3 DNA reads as TGTGCCAGCGGATTCCTTAGGGACAGGGGCCTTTTTAGCACAGATACGCAGTATTTT. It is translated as CASGFLRDRGLFSTDTQYF.